This T cell receptor (beta chain) came from a study of shared clonotypes between healthy human individuals. Execution of the assay was at deep level. Authors' data handling: Junction-only sequences produced by ImmunoSEQ had no quality scores, so filtering differed. Generated by immunoSEQ multiplex PCR, the TCRdb table keeps only in-frame clones and is missing some. D and trimming come from the DNA, and the V and J calls and clone size come from that table. The data contain about 460,000 clones, about 74% of them singletons. Trimming at V came to 6 bases and at J to 3 bases, leaving 2 bases not matched to a gene. Per the germline V gene, CDR1 is MDHEN and CDR2 is SYDVKM. The CDR3 extends over 12 amino acids. This clone has just a few counts. Antigen unknown. Study-level points and caveats: Investigators collected only blood, and repertoires in tissues likely differ.

Sequencing was performed on PBMCs. V usage is TRBV28 and J usage is TRBJ2-7; 7 bases align to TRBD1. This sequence originates from a middle-aged woman in good health. Some clones in this sample may be carry-over from other donors' samples. The CDR3 reads CASSGDSYEQYF. The CDR3 nucleotides are TGTGCCAGCAGCGGGGACAGCTACGAGCAGTACTTC.